Below, 5 T cell receptor beta chains from the same sample are listed, as sequenced in a study of OX40 agonist ivuxolimab in advanced cancers. This table comes from immunoSEQ multiplex PCR, and its TCRdb copy is limited to in-frame clones, with some not included. The table includes tens of thousands of clones, roughly nine tenths detected once. The sequenced sample was CD4+ or CD8+ T cells sorted from blood, obtained in a trial of the OX40 agonist ivuxolimab. The receptors were sampled from an adult with an advanced solid tumor such as melanoma, head and neck, liver or kidney cancer.

V gene TRBV27 combines with J gene TRBJ2-3; possible D gene TRBD2, 5 bases. The germline V gene encodes CDR1 MNHEY and CDR2 SMNVEV (reference sequence). The V end lost 6 bases, the J end lost 3 bases, and 19 bases lay between the germline ends. This CDR3 is built from 16 residues. The DNA for the CDR3 is TGTGCCAGCAGAGCGATGGTGGGAGTACAGACAGATACGCAGTATTTT. Amino acids: CASRAMVGVQTDTQYF.

The chain carries TRBV2 and TRBJ2-7, with 11 bases fitting TRBD1. Germline loops: CDR1 SNHLY, CDR2 FYNNEI. The CDR3 has 15 residues. Trimming cost V 6 bases and J 1 base; bases outside gene matches: 5. As DNA, the CDR3 is TGTGCCAGCAGACGTGGGACAGGGGGATCCTACGAGCAGTACTTC. Protein: CASRRGTGGSYEQYF.

This clone was seen only a few times. The rearrangement uses TRBV19 and TRBJ2-7; D perhaps matches TRBD2 (5 bases). The CDR3 contains 14 residues. Trimming stripped 6 bases from V and 1 base from J, with 13 bases between. In germline, CDR1 is LNHDA, CDR2 SQIVND (reference sequence). DNA of the CDR3: TGTGCCAGTAGAGTTGGCGGAGGATCCTACGAGCAGTACTTC. Translation gives CASRVGGGSYEQYF.

CDR3 amino acids: CASSLGRGEKLFF. As DNA, the CDR3 is TGTGCCAGCAGCCTTGGGCGGGGTGAAAAACTGTTTTTT. This sequence joins TRBV7-8 and TRBJ1-4; D is unclear. In germline, CDR1 is SGHVS, CDR2 FQNEAQ. This CDR3 is 13 amino acids long. V was cut by 5 bases and J by 7 bases, with 11 bases left in between. Using reference TRBV7-8 and TRBJ1-4 for the parts outside the CDR3, the full variable domain is GAGVSQSPRYKVAKRGQDVALRCDPISGHVSLFWYQQALGQGPEFLTYFQNEAQLDKSGLPSDRFFAERPEGSVSTLKIQRTQQEDSAVYLCASSLGRGEKLFFGSGTQLSVL.

The V call is TRBV19, the J call TRBJ1-1, with a weak D call TRBD1 (5 bases). The CDR3 loop spans 14 amino acids. From germline, CDR1 is LNHDA and CDR2 SQIVND (reference sequence). Trimming stripped 4 bases from V and 7 bases from J, with 16 bases between. CDR3 sequence reads: CASSSRQKQVEAFF. The CDR3 DNA reads as TGTGCCAGTAGTAGCCGACAGAAACAGGTTGAAGCTTTCTTT.